This entry concerns a single TCR beta chain. This sample was taken from a study of T cell changes during pregnancy in multiple sclerosis. With 4 bases clipped from V and 6 bases from J, the junction kept 11 bases outside the gene matches. Germline-derived CDR1 and CDR2 are SGHNT and YYREEE (reference sequence). This CDR3 spans 15 amino acids. Generated by immunoSEQ multiplex PCR, the TCRdb table keeps only in-frame clones and is missing some. The table includes some 51,000 clones, around 94% detected once. The sequence was obtained from a female donor with multiple sclerosis, enrolled in a pregnancy study. The chain links TRBV5-4 to TRBJ1-1, with 8 bases lining up with TRBD1. The starting material was CD4+ T cells from peripheral blood mononuclear cells, obtained in the second trimester of pregnancy. CDR3 sequence (DNA): TGTGCCAGCAGCCAGCCTCGACAGGGGATCCCTGAAGCTTTCTTT. Translated: CASSQPRQGIPEAFF.